The 11 T cell receptor beta chains presented below share a single source sample, sequenced in a study of vaccination effects on CD4 cells after COVID-19. Sequenced by immunoSEQ multiplex PCR; TCRdb stores in-frame clones only, minus some. Among tens of thousands of clones listed, over 65% were seen once. Researchers isolated CD4+ T cells once 9 to 11 days of culture had elapsed. Their antigen targets remain unknown. Sequencing was performed on CD4+ T cells from PBMCs cultured without peptide, taken before COVID-19 vaccination. These receptors originate from a human donor who received a COVID-19 vaccine.

The genes are TRBV11-2 and TRBJ2-7, with TRBD2 identical over 8 bases. The germline V gene encodes CDR1 SGHAT and CDR2 FQNNGV. This CDR3 is built from 18 residues. Germline trimming cut 3 bases from V and 0 bases from J; bases unmatched to any gene: 13. This CDR3 is CASSFPWGGGGSSYEQYV. DNA for the CDR3: TGTGCCAGCAGCTTCCCCTGGGGGGGCGGGGGGTCCTCCTACGAGCAGTACGTC.

This clone occurred a few times. Here the CDR3 DNA reads TGTGCCAGCAGCCAAGATTGGTCCGCTAACTATGGCTACACCTTC. This encodes CASSQDWSANYGYTF. The V gene is TRBV3-1 (or the pseudogene TRBV3-2), the J gene TRBJ1-2; D uncertain. The CDR3 consists of 15 residues. Between the trimmed V and J ends, which lost 0 bases and 0 bases, there was a span of 8 bases. Per germline, CDR1 LGHDT and CDR2 YNNKEL (reference sequence).

The chain uses TRBV9 and TRBJ1-6, with 9 bases that match TRBD1. This CDR3 is built from 14 residues. V shed 5 bases, J shed 9 bases, and the junction held 6 bases outside the gene matches. The germline V gene encodes CDR1 SGDLS and CDR2 YYNGEE. The CDR3 bases are TGTGCCAGCAGGGACCAGACAGGGGGTTCACCCCTCCACTTT. This sequence encodes CASRDQTGGSPLHF.

The chain has TRBV24-1 and TRBJ2-1; D is uncertain. The germline V gene encodes CDR1 KGHDR and CDR2 SFDVKD. V was shortened by 4 bases and J by 3 bases, with 6 bases between the two germline ends. The CDR3 extends over 13 amino acids. This CDR3 is CATSEAGYNEQFF. The DNA for the CDR3 is TGTGCCACCAGTGAAGCAGGCTACAATGAGCAGTTCTTC.

This chain links TRBV6-5 with TRBJ2-7; 10 bases are shared with TRBD1. Germline V lookup: CDR1 MNHEY, CDR2 SVGAGI. The CDR3 is made up of 13 amino acids. V was pared by 6 bases and J by 2 bases, with 1 base of the junction left unmatched. The CDR3 coding sequence is TGTGCCAGCAGGGGGACAGGGGCCTACGAGCAGTACGTC. This gives the protein CASRGTGAYEQYV.

The chain employs TRBV7-3 and TRBJ2-1, with 8 bases identical to TRBD2. This CDR3 has 15 amino acids. Per germline, CDR1 SGHTA and CDR2 FQGTGA. Trimming cost V 8 bases and J 7 bases; bases outside gene matches: 13. CDR3 nucleotides: TGTGCCAGCTCCGTCGGGGGGGGGTACCGGAATGAGCAGTTCTTC. It is translated as CASSVGGGYRNEQFF.

The chain has TRBV7-9 and TRBJ1-2, with D uncertain. Trimming stripped 8 bases from V and 3 bases from J, with 19 bases between. The germline V gene has CDR1 SEHNR and CDR2 FQNEAQ (reference sequence). This CDR3 region has 15 residues. CDR3 sequence: CASAPPHLGYYGYTF. The CDR3 DNA follows: TGTGCCAGCGCGCCCCCCCACTTAGGGTACTATGGCTACACCTTC.

The J gene is TRBJ1-2, the V gene TRBV19; a weak D match, TRBD1 (5 bases). This CDR3 has 14 residues. Germline V gene sequence: CDR1 LNHDA, CDR2 SQIVND (reference sequence). The germline V and J ends were trimmed by 5 bases and 1 base, with 11 bases remaining between them. CDR3 coding DNA: TGTGCCAGTAGTCCTGGGGACGGTAACTATGGCTACACCTTC. Encoded protein: CASSPGDGNYGYTF.

The rearrangement joins TRBV7-2 to TRBJ1-2, with D tentatively TRBD1 (6 bases). CDR1 is SGHTA, CDR2 FQGNSA, per germline. The CDR3 is 15 amino acids. V was pared by 3 bases and J by 8 bases, with 19 bases between. The chain's CDR3 is CASSFSAGKQGGYTF. The DNA for the CDR3 is TGTGCCAGCAGCTTTTCCGCAGGCAAACAGGGAGGCTACACCTTC.

The CDR3 DNA sequence: TGTGCCAGCAGGGCGGCCGGGACAGAACCCTACGAGCAGTACGTC. This translates into CASRAAGTEPYEQYV. The chain combines TRBV5-6 with TRBJ2-7; 7 bases are a match to TRBD1. In germline, CDR1 is SGHDT, CDR2 YYEEEE. The CDR3 extends over 15 amino acids. The V gene end was trimmed by 5 bases and the J gene end by 2 bases; junction bases not matched to a gene: 10.

This clone was recorded only once. Additional DNA sequences in this sample encode the identical CDR3. The V call is TRBV19, the J call TRBJ2-5; 8 nucleotides match TRBD1. The CDR3 length is 14 residues. Trimming cost V 4 bases and J 4 bases; bases outside gene matches: 5. CDR1 is LNHDA, CDR2 SQIVND, per germline (reference sequence). The CDR3 nucleotides are TGTGCCAGTAGTACCACAGGGGGTTTAGAGACCCAGTACTTC. It encodes CASSTTGGLETQYF.